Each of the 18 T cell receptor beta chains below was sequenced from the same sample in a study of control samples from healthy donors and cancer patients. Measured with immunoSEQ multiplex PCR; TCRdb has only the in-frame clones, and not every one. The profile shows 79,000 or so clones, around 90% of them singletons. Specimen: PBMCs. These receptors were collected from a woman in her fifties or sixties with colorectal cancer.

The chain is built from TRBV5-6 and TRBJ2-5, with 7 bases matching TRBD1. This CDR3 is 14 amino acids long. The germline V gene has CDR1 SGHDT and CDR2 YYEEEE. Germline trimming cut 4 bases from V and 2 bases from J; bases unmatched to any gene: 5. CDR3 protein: CASSRQGWQETQYF. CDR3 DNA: TGTGCCAGCAGCAGACAGGGTTGGCAAGAGACCCAGTACTTC.

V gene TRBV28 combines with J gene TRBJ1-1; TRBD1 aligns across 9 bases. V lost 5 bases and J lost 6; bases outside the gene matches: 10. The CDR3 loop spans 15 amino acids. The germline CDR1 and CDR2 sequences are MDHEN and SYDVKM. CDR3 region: CASSDPGQGRPEAFF. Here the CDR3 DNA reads TGTGCCAGCAGTGATCCGGGACAGGGACGGCCTGAAGCTTTCTTT.

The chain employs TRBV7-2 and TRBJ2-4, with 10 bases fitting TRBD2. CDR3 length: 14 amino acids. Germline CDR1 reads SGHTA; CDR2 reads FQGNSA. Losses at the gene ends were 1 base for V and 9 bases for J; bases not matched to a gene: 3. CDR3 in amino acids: CASSLVAGGSIQYF. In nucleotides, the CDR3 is TGTGCCAGCAGCTTAGTAGCGGGGGGAAGCATTCAGTACTTC.

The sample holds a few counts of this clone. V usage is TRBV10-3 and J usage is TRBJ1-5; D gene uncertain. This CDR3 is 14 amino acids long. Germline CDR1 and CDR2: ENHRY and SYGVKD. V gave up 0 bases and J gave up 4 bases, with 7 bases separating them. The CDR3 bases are TGTGCCATCAGTGAGTCGGGAGCAAATCAGCCCCAGCATTTT. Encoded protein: CAISESGANQPQHF.

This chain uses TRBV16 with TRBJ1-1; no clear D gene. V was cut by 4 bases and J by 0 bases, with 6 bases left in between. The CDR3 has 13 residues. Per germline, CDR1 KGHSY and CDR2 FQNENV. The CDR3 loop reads CASSLTVNTEAFF. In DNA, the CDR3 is TGTGCCAGCAGCCTAACGGTGAACACTGAAGCTTTCTTT. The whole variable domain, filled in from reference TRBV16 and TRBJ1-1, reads GEEVAQTPKHLVRGEGQKAKLYCAPIKGHSYVFWYQQVLKNEFKFLISFQNENVFDETGMPKERFSAKCLPNSPCSLEIQATKLEDSAVYFCASSLTVNTEAFFGQGTRLTVV.

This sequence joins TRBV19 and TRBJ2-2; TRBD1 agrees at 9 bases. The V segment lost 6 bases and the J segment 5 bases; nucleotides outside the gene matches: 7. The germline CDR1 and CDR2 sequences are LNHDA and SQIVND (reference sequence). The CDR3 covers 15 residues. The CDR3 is CASSRTGDNTGELFF. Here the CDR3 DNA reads TGTGCCAGTAGCCGGACAGGGGATAATACCGGGGAGCTGTTTTTT.

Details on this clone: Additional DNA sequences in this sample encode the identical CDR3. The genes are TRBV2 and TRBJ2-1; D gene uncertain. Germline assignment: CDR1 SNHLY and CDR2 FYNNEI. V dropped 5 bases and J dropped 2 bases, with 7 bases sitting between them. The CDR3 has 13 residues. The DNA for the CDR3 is TGTGCCAGCAGTAGCCGGACCTACAATGAGCAGTTCTTC. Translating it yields CASSSRTYNEQFF. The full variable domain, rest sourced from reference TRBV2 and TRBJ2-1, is EPEVTQTPSHQVTQMGQEVILRCVPISNHLYFYWYRQILGQKVEFLVSFYNNEISEKSEIFDDQFSVERPDGSNFTLKIRSTKLEDSAMYFCASSSRTYNEQFFGPGTRLTVL.

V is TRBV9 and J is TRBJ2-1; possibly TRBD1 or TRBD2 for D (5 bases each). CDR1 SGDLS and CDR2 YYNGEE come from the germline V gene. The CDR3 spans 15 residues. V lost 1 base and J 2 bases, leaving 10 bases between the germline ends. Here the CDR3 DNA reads TGTGCCAGCAGCGTATTGGGGGTTCCCTACAATGAGCAGTTCTTC. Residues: CASSVLGVPYNEQFF.

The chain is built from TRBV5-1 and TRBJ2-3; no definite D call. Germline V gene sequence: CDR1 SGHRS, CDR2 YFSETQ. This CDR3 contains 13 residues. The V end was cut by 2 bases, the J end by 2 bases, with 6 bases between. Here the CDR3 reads CASSFLSTDTQYF. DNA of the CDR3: TGCGCCAGCAGCTTTCTATCCACAGATACGCAGTATTTT.

The CDR3 nucleotides are TGTGCCAGCAGCCCCTTAGGGAGGGGAGCTTTCTTT. Its protein product is CASSPLGRGAFF. The genes are TRBV7-8 and TRBJ1-1; weak D call: TRBD1 (5 bases). In germline, CDR1 is SGHVS, CDR2 FQNEAQ. CDR3 size: 12 residues. V dropped 5 bases and J dropped 10 bases, with 14 bases sitting between them.

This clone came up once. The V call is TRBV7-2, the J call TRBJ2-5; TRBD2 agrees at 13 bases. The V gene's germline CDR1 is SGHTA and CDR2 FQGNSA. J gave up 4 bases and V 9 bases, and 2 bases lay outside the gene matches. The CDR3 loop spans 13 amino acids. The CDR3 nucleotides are TGTGCCAGTGGGACTAGCGGGGCAGAGACCCAGTACTTC. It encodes CASGTSGAETQYF.

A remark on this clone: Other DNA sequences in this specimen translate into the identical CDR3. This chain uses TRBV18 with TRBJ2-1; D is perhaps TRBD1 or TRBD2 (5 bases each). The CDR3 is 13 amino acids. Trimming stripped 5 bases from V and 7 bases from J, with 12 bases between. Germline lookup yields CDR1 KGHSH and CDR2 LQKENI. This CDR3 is CASSTGPGNEQFF. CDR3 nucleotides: TGTGCCAGCTCAACGGGACCAGGAAATGAGCAGTTCTTC.

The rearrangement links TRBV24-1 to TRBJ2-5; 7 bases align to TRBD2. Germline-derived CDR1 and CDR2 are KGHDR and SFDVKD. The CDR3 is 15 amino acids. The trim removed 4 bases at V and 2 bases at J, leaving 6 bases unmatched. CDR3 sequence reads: CATSDGGGVQETQYF. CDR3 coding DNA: TGTGCCACCAGTGACGGCGGGGGAGTTCAAGAGACCCAGTACTTC.

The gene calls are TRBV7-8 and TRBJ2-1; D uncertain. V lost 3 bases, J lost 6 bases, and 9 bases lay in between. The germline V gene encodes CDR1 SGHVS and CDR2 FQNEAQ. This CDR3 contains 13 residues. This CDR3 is CASSLGLGNEQFF. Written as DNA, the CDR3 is TGTGCCAGCAGCTTGGGTCTAGGCAATGAGCAGTTCTTC.

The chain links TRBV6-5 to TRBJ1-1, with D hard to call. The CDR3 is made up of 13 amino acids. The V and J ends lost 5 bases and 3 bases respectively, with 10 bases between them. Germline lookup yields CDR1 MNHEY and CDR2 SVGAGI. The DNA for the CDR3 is TGTGCCAGCAGTCGGCTACCTGACACTGAAGCTTTCTTT. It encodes CASSRLPDTEAFF.

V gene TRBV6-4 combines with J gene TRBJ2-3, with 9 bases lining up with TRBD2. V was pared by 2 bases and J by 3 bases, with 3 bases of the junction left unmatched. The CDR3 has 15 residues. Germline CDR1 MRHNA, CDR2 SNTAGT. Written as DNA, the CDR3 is TGTGCCAGCAGTGACGCGAGCGGGGGGACAGATACGCAGTATTTT. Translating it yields CASSDASGGTDTQYF.

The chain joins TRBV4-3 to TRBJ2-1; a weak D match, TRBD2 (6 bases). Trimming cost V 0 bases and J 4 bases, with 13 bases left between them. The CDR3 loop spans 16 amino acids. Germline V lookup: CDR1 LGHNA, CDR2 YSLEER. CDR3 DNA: TGCGCCAGCAGCCAAGATGGAGCTAGCGCTTACAATGAGCAGTTCTTC. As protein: CASSQDGASAYNEQFF.

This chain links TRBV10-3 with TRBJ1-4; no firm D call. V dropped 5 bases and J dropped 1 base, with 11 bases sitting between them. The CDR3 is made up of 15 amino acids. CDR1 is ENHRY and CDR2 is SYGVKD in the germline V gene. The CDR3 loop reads CAISMNGETNEKLFF. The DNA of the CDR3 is TGTGCCATCAGTATGAACGGAGAAACTAATGAAAAACTGTTTTTT.